This T cell receptor (beta chain) comes out of a study of early T cells in non-severe SARS-CoV-2 infection. Study-wide context: RNA in bulk from unsorted whole blood was sequenced, and chains were unpaired.

Germline V gene data show CDR1 as SNHLY and CDR2 as FYNNEI. Trimming took 5 bases from V and 9 from J; bases not matched to a gene: 5. The CDR3 extends over 14 amino acids. The TCR library protocol attached unique molecular identifiers to the individual cDNA molecules. From the 5' RACE reads, TCRdb called clonotypes with MiXCR, one entry per CDR3 protein. This table has 75,000 or so distinct CDR3 sequences, 12% appearing once. Specimen: whole blood. This TCR derives from an adult who was a healthcare worker with PCR-confirmed SARS-CoV-2 infection or an uninfected control (not recorded which). This chain uses TRBV2 with TRBJ2-1, with 12 bases aligning to TRBD2. The CDR3 sequence: CASSWTSGDSEQFF. For the CDR3, the DNA is TGTGCCAGCAGTTGGACTAGCGGGGATAGTGAGCAGTTCTTC.